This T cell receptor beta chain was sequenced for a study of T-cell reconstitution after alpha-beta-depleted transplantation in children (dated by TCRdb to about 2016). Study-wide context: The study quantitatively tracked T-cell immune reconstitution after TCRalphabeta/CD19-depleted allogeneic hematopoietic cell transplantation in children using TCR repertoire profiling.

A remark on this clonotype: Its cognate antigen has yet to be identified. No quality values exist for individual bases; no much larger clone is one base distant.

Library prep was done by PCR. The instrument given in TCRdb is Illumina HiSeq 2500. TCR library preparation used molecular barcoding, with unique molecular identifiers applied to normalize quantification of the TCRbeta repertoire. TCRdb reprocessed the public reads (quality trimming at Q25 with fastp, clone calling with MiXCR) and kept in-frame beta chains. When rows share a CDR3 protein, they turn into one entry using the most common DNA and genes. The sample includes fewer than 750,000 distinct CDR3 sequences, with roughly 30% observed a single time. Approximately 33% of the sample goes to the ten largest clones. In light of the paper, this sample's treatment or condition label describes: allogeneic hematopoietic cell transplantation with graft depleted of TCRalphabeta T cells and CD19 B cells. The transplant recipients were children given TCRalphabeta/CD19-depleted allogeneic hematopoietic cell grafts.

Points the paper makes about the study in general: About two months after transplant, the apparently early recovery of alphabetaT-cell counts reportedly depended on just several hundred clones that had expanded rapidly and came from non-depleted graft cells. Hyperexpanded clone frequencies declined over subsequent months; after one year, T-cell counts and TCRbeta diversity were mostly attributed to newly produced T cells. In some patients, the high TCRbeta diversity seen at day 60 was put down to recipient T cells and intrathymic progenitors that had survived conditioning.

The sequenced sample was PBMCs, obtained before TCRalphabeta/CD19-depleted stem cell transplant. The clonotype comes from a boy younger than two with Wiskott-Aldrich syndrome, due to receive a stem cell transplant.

The DNA sequence follows: TGTGCCAGCAGCGTAGTCAGCTTAAATGAAAAACTGTTTTTT. Its translation reads: CASSVVSLNEKLFF. The chain is made from TRBV9 and TRBJ1-4; the D segment cannot be called with confidence. The CDR3, from cysteine to phenylalanine, totals 14 residues. Of the read, only the CDR3 DNA is kept; its 42 bases are in frame from base 1. Between the V and J ends, shortened by 0 bases and 5 bases respectively, the junction contains 8 bases. Sequences SGDLS (CDR1) and YYNGEE (CDR2) are obtained from the germline V gene.